The clone carrying this T cell receptor beta chain showed up just once. Libraries were prepared by immunoSEQ multiplex PCR; TCRdb keeps only in-frame clonotypes and omits some of them. Here the sample spans about 580,000 clones, 95% to 98% being singletons. The sample belongs to a study of shared clonotypes between healthy human individuals. Study as a whole: Three CD4 naive, three CD4 memory, two CD8 naive and one CD8 memory plate were used per donor.

CD45RO-negative, CCR7-selected cells formed the naive CD8 fraction, which excluded terminally differentiated effector memory CD45RA+ cells. Germline-derived CDR1 and CDR2 are MNHEY and SMNVEV (reference sequence). The CDR3 contains 15 residues. V lost 5 bases, J lost 4 bases, and 15 bases lay in between. The chain joins TRBV27 to TRBJ2-1; D perhaps matches TRBD2 (6 bases). The receptor was isolated from a man aged 25-40 years in good health. Sequencing was carried out using naive CD8+ T cells sorted from blood. The CDR3 DNA is TGTGCCAGCAGTCCAATCGGCGGAGGGTACAATGAGCAGTTCTTC. Residues: CASSPIGGGYNEQFF.